Each of the 25 T cell receptor beta chains below was sequenced from the same sample in a study of T cell responses to AZD1222 COVID-19 vaccine. Here immunoSEQ multiplex PCR was the method, and the copy in TCRdb shows in-frame clones only, minus some. The data contain 150,000 to 200,000 clones, almost 90% of them singletons. Here the sequenced sample was peripheral blood, taken on day 0 of AZD1222 vaccination. These receptors were obtained from an adult in good health.

The chain carries TRBV10-3 and TRBJ2-3, with TRBD2 identical over 10 bases. The CDR3 is 15 amino acids. Germline CDR1 reads ENHRY; CDR2 reads SYGVKD. Trimming at V came to 2 bases and at J to 2 bases, leaving 1 base not matched to a gene. The CDR3 DNA is TGTGCCATCAGTGAGACTAGCGGGATCACAGATACGCAGTATTTT. Amino acids: CAISETSGITDTQYF.

Regarding this clone: One end of the junction varies from germline; a read error may be responsible. The chain links TRBV7-2 to TRBJ2-4; TRBD1 matches at 8 bases. This CDR3 contains 15 residues. Per the germline V gene, CDR1 is SGHTA and CDR2 is FQGNSA. In DNA form, the CDR3 reads TGTGCCAGCAGCCTAGCCGACAGGGGTTGGAACATTCAGTACTTC. Translated: CASSLADRGWNIQYF.

This chain joins TRBV6-1 and TRBJ2-2; D gene ambiguous. The CDR3 contains 15 residues. Germline values: CDR1 MNHNS, CDR2 SASEGT. V was clipped by 0 bases and J by 2 bases, with 7 bases between them. The CDR3 sequence is CASSEAGLNTGELFF. CDR3 coding DNA: TGTGCCAGCAGTGAAGCTGGCTTAAACACCGGGGAGCTGTTTTTT.

CDR3 coding DNA: TGTGCCAGCAGCCCCTGGACTTCTCGGGGGACCGGGGAGCTGTTTTTT. It specifies CASSPWTSRGTGELFF. The chain is built from TRBV7-2 and TRBJ2-2; D is possibly TRBD2 (6 bases). Trimming shortened V by 5 bases and J by 5 bases, and 18 bases separated the two germline ends. The CDR3 has 16 amino acids. CDR1 SGHTA and CDR2 FQGNSA come from the germline V gene.

The chain uses TRBV5-1 and TRBJ1-5; 8 bases match TRBD1. V was pared by 0 bases and J by 0 bases, with 2 bases of the junction left unmatched. The CDR3 consists of 16 residues. Germline assignment: CDR1 SGHRS and CDR2 YFSETQ. CDR3 residues: CASSLDTGGSNQPQHF. The DNA for the CDR3 is TGCGCCAGCAGCTTGGATACAGGGGGTAGCAATCAGCCCCAGCATTTT.

This clone was counted once. The chain couples TRBV4-1 to TRBJ1-2, with 10 bases fitting TRBD1. The CDR3 length is 16 residues. Germline CDR1 is MGHRA and CDR2 is YSYEKL. V lost 0 bases to trimming and J lost 2 bases; unmatched junction nucleotides: 3. CDR3 region: CASSQDGTGDNYGYTF. In DNA, the CDR3 is TGCGCCAGCAGCCAAGACGGGACAGGGGACAACTATGGCTACACCTTC.

V and J are TRBV7-2 and TRBJ2-5, with 10 bases fitting TRBD2. Per germline, CDR1 SGHTA and CDR2 FQGNSA. Trimming at V came to 2 bases and at J to 5 bases, leaving 8 bases not matched to a gene. The CDR3 has 16 amino acids. This CDR3 is CASSLSSGGAHETQYF. The CDR3, as DNA: TGTGCCAGCAGCTTATCCAGCGGGGGGGCCCATGAGACCCAGTACTTC.

The gene calls are TRBV27 and TRBJ2-7; 8 bases map to TRBD2. CDR3 length: 15 residues. Germline-derived CDR1 and CDR2 are MNHEY and SMNVEV (reference sequence). V trimming: 2 bases; J trimming: 3 bases; junction bases outside the gene matches: 6. CDR3 protein: CASSLMSGSYYEQYF. The CDR3 region has the DNA TGTGCCAGCAGTTTAATGAGCGGGAGTTACTACGAGCAGTACTTC.

This clone occurred once. The gene calls are TRBV7-9 and TRBJ1-3, with D maybe TRBD1 (5 bases). Germline V gene lookup returns CDR1 SEHNR and CDR2 FQNEAQ (reference sequence). CDR3 length equals 16 residues. Trimming shortened V by 5 bases and J by 4 bases, and 18 bases separated the two germline ends. CDR3 in amino acids: CASSRMSQEAGNTIYF. The CDR3 DNA sequence: TGTGCCAGCAGCCGGATGTCACAGGAGGCAGGAAACACCATATATTTT. Variable domain in full (rest from reference TRBV7-9 and TRBJ1-3): DTGVSQNPRHKITKRGQNVTFRCDPISEHNRLYWYRQTLGQGPEFLTYFQNEAQLEKSRLLSDRFSAERPKGSFSTLEIQRTEQGDSAMYLCASSRMSQEAGNTIYFGEGSWLTVV.

This clone appeared a few times. This chain joins TRBV6-6 and TRBJ1-1, with D tentatively TRBD1 (6 bases). This CDR3 is built from 14 residues. Trimming stripped 4 bases from V and 3 bases from J, with 12 bases between. Looked up from germline, CDR1 is MNHNY and CDR2 is SVGAGI (reference sequence). The CDR3 spells CASSSQGIYTEAFF. The CDR3 DNA reads TGTGCCAGCAGTTCCCAGGGGATATACACTGAAGCTTTCTTT.

The J gene is TRBJ1-6, the V gene TRBV11-2; 8 bases are a match to TRBD1. Germline values: CDR1 SGHAT, CDR2 FQNNGV. The CDR3 loop spans 15 amino acids. J gave up 6 bases and V 1 base, and 2 bases lay outside the gene matches. The CDR3 region is CASSLGQGLNSPLHF. CDR3 sequence (DNA): TGTGCCAGCAGCTTAGGACAGGGGCTTAATTCACCCCTCCACTTT.

This chain connects TRBV4-3 to TRBJ1-2; D unclear. CDR3 length: 14 residues. Germline V gene sequence: CDR1 LGHNA, CDR2 YSLEER. Trimming cost V 2 bases and J 2 bases, with 9 bases left between them. The DNA of the CDR3 is TGCGCCAGCAGCCAAAGAGAGGGCAACTATGGCTACACCTTC. Amino acid sequence: CASSQREGNYGYTF.

The V and J genes are TRBV6-5 and TRBJ2-5; 9 bases are a match to TRBD1. The CDR3 has 15 residues. Germline CDR1 is MNHEY and CDR2 is SVGAGI. The trim removed 2 bases at V and 5 bases at J, leaving 6 bases unmatched. The CDR3 nucleotides are TGTGCCAGCAGTTACCCGGGACAGGGAAGGGAGACCCAGTACTTC. Translating gives CASSYPGQGRETQYF.

The V call is TRBV28, the J call TRBJ1-2, with D possibly matching TRBD1 (6 bases). Germline assignment: CDR1 MDHEN and CDR2 SYDVKM. The CDR3 totals 14 residues. V dropped 3 bases and J dropped 8 bases, with 16 bases sitting between them. CDR3 coding DNA: TGTGCCAGCAGTTTGGGGGGCAGGATGGCCGGCTACACCTTC. Its protein product is CASSLGGRMAGYTF.

This rearrangement joins TRBV19 to TRBJ1-5; D is unresolved. V was trimmed by 10 bases and J by 7 bases, leaving 20 bases between them. The CDR3 consists of 14 residues. Germline V gene sequence: CDR1 LNHDA, CDR2 SQIVND (reference sequence). CDR3 bases: TGTGCCATTTCCTTAGGGAAGGTGGGCCAGCCCCAGCATTTT. Its protein product is CAISLGKVGQPQHF.

This chain connects TRBV27 to TRBJ2-2, with TRBD2 as a possible D gene (6 bases). The CDR3 runs to 19 residues. Germline lookup yields CDR1 MNHEY and CDR2 SMNVEV (reference sequence). V was cut by 5 bases and J by 4 bases, with 26 bases left in between. Here the CDR3 DNA reads TGTGCCAGCAGTCCCCTGGGGGGAGGCCGACTCCGAAGCACCGGGGAGCTGTTTTTT. This sequence encodes CASSPLGGGRLRSTGELFF.

V usage is TRBV27 and J usage is TRBJ2-1; 7 bases match TRBD1. Per germline, CDR1 MNHEY and CDR2 SMNVEV (reference sequence). The J segment lost 0 bases and the V segment lost 3 bases, leaving 5 bases of the junction unmatched. This CDR3 comprises 16 residues. The CDR3 protein is CASSLDRSYSYNEQFF. The CDR3 DNA reads as TGTGCCAGCAGTTTGGACAGGTCTTACTCCTACAATGAGCAGTTCTTC.

The V gene is TRBV27, the J gene TRBJ1-2; tentative D call: TRBD1 (5 bases). Germline V gives CDR1 MNHEY, CDR2 SMNVEV (reference sequence). The V and J ends lost 6 bases and 5 bases respectively, with 13 bases between them. This CDR3 is 13 amino acids long. CDR3 in DNA: TGTGCCAGCAGGCGGGGGGTAGCTTATGGCTACACCTTC. Its translation: CASRRGVAYGYTF.

This clone is a singleton in its sample. This chain connects TRBV25-1 to TRBJ2-7; D might be TRBD1 (6 bases). V gave up 5 bases and J gave up 2 bases, with 19 bases separating them. Germline CDR1 reads MGHDK; CDR2 reads SYGVNS. This CDR3 spans 16 amino acids. The DNA for the CDR3 is TGTGCCAGCAGTAGCCTTAGACAGGCTCAAACCTACGAGCAGTACTTC. Its translation: CASSSLRQAQTYEQYF.

The chain uses TRBV19 and TRBJ1-5; 9 bases line up with TRBD1. Unmatched junction bases numbered 7, after V lost 10 bases and J lost 3 bases. The CDR3 consists of 14 residues. CDR1 is LNHDA, CDR2 SQIVND, per germline (reference sequence). CDR3 in amino acids: CAIPGQGSNQPQHF. The CDR3 DNA sequence: TGTGCCATTCCGGGACAGGGTTCCAATCAGCCCCAGCATTTT.

V is TRBV7-8 and J is TRBJ1-3; no clear D. This CDR3 contains 15 residues. The germline V and J ends were trimmed by 8 bases and 0 bases, with 14 bases remaining between them. CDR1 is SGHVS, CDR2 FQNEAQ, per germline. DNA for the CDR3: TGTGCCAGCCTCCCCCGACGGGCCTCTGGAAACACCATATATTTT. As protein: CASLPRRASGNTIYF. Full variable domain (missing parts from reference TRBV7-8 and TRBJ1-3): GAGVSQSPRYKVAKRGQDVALRCDPISGHVSLFWYQQALGQGPEFLTYFQNEAQLDKSGLPSDRFFAERPEGSVSTLKIQRTQQEDSAVYLCASLPRRASGNTIYFGEGSWLTVV.

The chain has TRBV30 and TRBJ2-5; D not resolved. The germline CDR1 and CDR2 sequences are GTSNPN and SVGIG (reference sequence). The CDR3 covers 13 residues. Trimming left V 0 bases short and J 0 bases short, with 5 bases between. The CDR3 DNA is TGTGCCTGGAGTGTAAGAAACCAAGAGACCCAGTACTTC. This translates into CAWSVRNQETQYF.

The rearrangement uses TRBV18 and TRBJ2-1; no reliable D call. The CDR3 has 13 amino acids. Germline-derived CDR1 and CDR2 are KGHSH and LQKENI. V lost 3 bases, J lost 4 bases, and 7 bases lay in between. The CDR3 DNA reads TGTGCCAGCTCACCTCTTACTTACAATGAGCAGTTCTTC. Protein sequence: CASSPLTYNEQFF.

This clone was seen just once. DNA of the CDR3: TGTGCCAGCTCACCACTCATGGTGAACACTGAAGCTTTCTTT. This gives the protein CASSPLMVNTEAFF. V is TRBV18 and J is TRBJ1-1; D is unclear. The CDR3 extends over 14 amino acids. Germline V gene data show CDR1 as KGHSH and CDR2 as LQKENI. The ends were cut back, 1 base at V and 0 bases at J, with 6 bases in the middle.

This chain links TRBV6-5 with TRBJ1-1; tentatively, D is TRBD1 (5 bases). The CDR3 is 15 residues long. From germline, CDR1 is MNHEY and CDR2 SVGAGI. V was cut by 0 bases and J by 2 bases, with 10 bases left in between. The CDR3 reads CASSYSVGVNTEAFF. CDR3 bases: TGTGCCAGCAGTTACTCGGTGGGGGTAAACACTGAAGCTTTCTTT.